This is a list of T cell receptor beta chains from one sample in a study of blood T cells in healthy people across ages. From the 5' RACE reads, TCRdb called clonotypes with MiXCR, one entry per CDR3 protein. The data contain 800,000 to 950,000 distinct CDR3 sequences, 25% to 30% of them singletons. The data also belong to a second study, concerning T cells of mothers and their children.

Input material: blood. These receptor sequences come from a woman aged 40 to 49 in good health. The CDR3 runs from the conserved cysteine through the conserved F or W. The order of the fields is CDR3 protein, CDR3 DNA, D gene, J gene, V gene, clone size. A D gene is named only where the DNA matches it firmly. Size is stated for part of the rows, as once, few or many counts, or as a class when the clone is expanded.

cdr3_aa: CSVVSPDGYTF
cdr3_nt: TGCAGCGTTGTATCCCCGGACGGCTACACCTTC
d_call: .
j_call: TRBJ1-2
v_call: TRBV29-1
clone_size: many

cdr3_aa: CASSYGGRNTGELFF
cdr3_nt: TGTGCCAGCAGTTACGGAGGGAGGAACACCGGGGAGCTGTTTTTT
d_call: .
j_call: TRBJ2-2
v_call: TRBV6-6
clone_size: few

cdr3_aa: CASKEGRTTDTQYF
cdr3_nt: TGTGCCAGCAAAGAGGGCAGGACCACAGATACGCAGTATTTT
d_call: .
j_call: TRBJ2-3
v_call: TRBV12-3/TRBV12-4
clone_size: .

cdr3_aa: CATSRDREETQYF
cdr3_nt: TGTGCCACCAGCAGGGACAGGGAAGAGACCCAGTACTTC
d_call: TRBD1
j_call: TRBJ2-5
v_call: TRBV15
clone_size: .

cdr3_aa: CASSFLGNEQFF
cdr3_nt: TGTGCCAGCAGCTTCTTGGGGAATGAGCAGTTCTTC
d_call: .
j_call: TRBJ2-1
v_call: TRBV7-9
clone_size: few

cdr3_aa: CASSLVWGGSNYGYTF
cdr3_nt: TGTGCCAGCAGCTTAGTCTGGGGGGGGTCTAACTATGGCTACACCTTC
d_call: .
j_call: TRBJ1-2
v_call: TRBV7-8
clone_size: .

cdr3_aa: CASSWGNRGREQYF
cdr3_nt: TGTGCCAGCAGTTGGGGGAACAGGGGCCGCGAGCAGTACTTC
d_call: TRBD1
j_call: TRBJ2-7
v_call: TRBV6-2/TRBV6-3
clone_size: .

cdr3_aa: CAISRDSRNSNQLQHF
cdr3_nt: TGTGCCATCAGCCGGGACAGCCGTAATAGCAATCAGCTCCAGCATTTT
d_call: TRBD1
j_call: TRBJ1-5
v_call: TRBV10-3
clone_size: .

cdr3_aa: CASSSFQAYGYTF
cdr3_nt: TGCGCCAGCAGCTCTTTCCAGGCCTATGGCTACACCTTC
d_call: .
j_call: TRBJ1-2
v_call: TRBV5-1
clone_size: .

cdr3_aa: CASRGGGGEQYF
cdr3_nt: TGTGCCAGCAGAGGAGGGGGCGGCGAGCAGTACTTC
d_call: .
j_call: TRBJ2-7
v_call: TRBV3-1
clone_size: .

cdr3_aa: CATSEVTGVDEQFF
cdr3_nt: TGTGCCACCAGTGAGGTTACAGGGGTAGATGAGCAGTTCTTC
d_call: TRBD1
j_call: TRBJ2-1
v_call: TRBV24-1
clone_size: many

cdr3_aa: CASSGPGQGATDTQYF
cdr3_nt: TGTGCCAGCAGCGGGCCGGGACAGGGGGCGACAGATACGCAGTATTTT
d_call: TRBD1
j_call: TRBJ2-3
v_call: TRBV7-9
clone_size: .

cdr3_aa: CASSPGTGRLPSGANVLTF
cdr3_nt: TGTGCCAGCAGCCCAGGGACAGGGAGGCTCCCCTCTGGGGCCAACGTCCTGACTTTC
d_call: TRBD1
j_call: TRBJ2-6
v_call: TRBV11-2
clone_size: few

cdr3_aa: CASRFAGEGRNTEAFF
cdr3_nt: TGTGCCAGCAGATTCGCGGGGGAGGGACGAAACACTGAAGCTTTCTTT
d_call: .
j_call: TRBJ1-1
v_call: TRBV21-1
clone_size: .

cdr3_aa: CSVDESRNTGELFF
cdr3_nt: TGCAGCGTTGATGAATCAAGGAACACCGGGGAGCTGTTTTTT
d_call: .
j_call: TRBJ2-2
v_call: TRBV29-1
clone_size: few

cdr3_aa: CASRSRGFMNTETFF
cdr3_nt: TGTGCCAGCAGGTCCAGGGGCTTCATGAACACTGAAACTTTCTTT
d_call: .
j_call: TRBJ1-1
v_call: TRBV13
clone_size: .

cdr3_aa: CATGGTGSDPTDTQYF
cdr3_nt: TGTGCCACCGGCGGGACAGGGTCCGATCCCACAGATACGCAGTATTTT
d_call: TRBD1
j_call: TRBJ2-3
v_call: TRBV24-1
clone_size: .

cdr3_aa: CASSYTQINQPQHF
cdr3_nt: TGTGCCAGCAGTTATACCCAGATAAATCAGCCCCAGCATTTT
d_call: .
j_call: TRBJ1-5
v_call: TRBV6-2/TRBV6-3
clone_size: .

cdr3_aa: CASSFSTGHRGLTEAFF
cdr3_nt: TGTGCCAGCTCATTTTCTACTGGACACAGGGGGCTTACTGAAGCTTTCTTT
d_call: TRBD1
j_call: TRBJ1-1
v_call: TRBV18
clone_size: few

cdr3_aa: CASSHQGREGYTF
cdr3_nt: TGCGCCAGCAGCCACCAGGGGAGGGAAGGCTACACCTTC
d_call: .
j_call: TRBJ1-2
v_call: TRBV4-3
clone_size: many

cdr3_aa: CASLPLAVMNTEAFF
cdr3_nt: TGCGCCAGCCTGCCTCTGGCAGTGATGAACACTGAAGCTTTCTTT
d_call: .
j_call: TRBJ1-1
v_call: TRBV4-1
clone_size: .

cdr3_aa: CASSLSYDRTPYEQYF
cdr3_nt: TGTGCCAGCAGTTTATCGTACGACAGAACCCCCTACGAGCAGTACTTC
d_call: .
j_call: TRBJ2-7
v_call: TRBV27
clone_size: many

cdr3_aa: CASSRTDGYEQYF
cdr3_nt: TGTGCCAGCAGCCGGACTGACGGCTACGAGCAGTACTTC
d_call: .
j_call: TRBJ2-7
v_call: TRBV12-3/TRBV12-4
clone_size: many

cdr3_aa: CASGPTGSYNEQFF
cdr3_nt: TGTGCCAGCGGACCGACAGGTTCCTACAATGAGCAGTTCTTC
d_call: .
j_call: TRBJ2-1
v_call: TRBV6-1
clone_size: .

cdr3_aa: CSASGILSCNEQFF
cdr3_nt: TGCAGTGCTAGCGGGATCCTCTCCTGCAATGAGCAGTTCTTC
d_call: .
j_call: TRBJ2-1
v_call: TRBV20-1
clone_size: .

cdr3_aa: CASSFPGGLAEAFF
cdr3_nt: TGTGCCAGCAGTTTCCCGGGGGGGCTGGCTGAAGCTTTCTTT
d_call: .
j_call: TRBJ1-1
v_call: TRBV27
clone_size: .

cdr3_aa: CATSPRAANQPQHF
cdr3_nt: TGTGCCACCAGCCCCCGGGCCGCCAATCAGCCCCAGCATTTT
d_call: .
j_call: TRBJ1-5
v_call: TRBV12-3/TRBV12-4
clone_size: few

cdr3_aa: CASSLAARNTIYF
cdr3_nt: TGTGCCAGCAGCTTAGCGGCGAGGAACACCATATATTTT
d_call: .
j_call: TRBJ1-3
v_call: TRBV7-2
clone_size: .

cdr3_aa: CASSLGASGGNEQFF
cdr3_nt: TGTGCCAGCAGTTTGGGGGCTAGCGGGGGGAATGAGCAGTTCTTC
d_call: TRBD2
j_call: TRBJ2-1
v_call: TRBV12-3/TRBV12-4
clone_size: .

cdr3_aa: CASSGPGSEAFF
cdr3_nt: TGTGCCAGCAGCGGCCCTGGATCTGAAGCTTTCTTT
d_call: .
j_call: TRBJ1-1
v_call: TRBV6-5
clone_size: .

cdr3_aa: CASSPQHRGADTQYF
cdr3_nt: TGCGCCAGCAGCCCCCAGCACAGGGGAGCAGATACGCAGTATTTT
d_call: TRBD1
j_call: TRBJ2-3
v_call: TRBV4-1
clone_size: .

cdr3_aa: CSARDPGTAEAFF
cdr3_nt: TGCAGTGCTAGAGACCCCGGGACGGCTGAAGCTTTCTTT
d_call: .
j_call: TRBJ1-1
v_call: TRBV20-1
clone_size: few

cdr3_aa: CASSRRGKLFF
cdr3_nt: TGTGCCAGCAGCCGTCGCGGAAAACTGTTTTTT
d_call: .
j_call: TRBJ1-4
v_call: TRBV16
clone_size: few

cdr3_aa: CASSYSRGDTEAFF
cdr3_nt: TGTGCCAGCAGTTACTCAAGGGGGGATACTGAAGCTTTCTTT
d_call: .
j_call: TRBJ1-1
v_call: TRBV6-7
clone_size: .

cdr3_aa: CASSYPSVYNEQYF
cdr3_nt: TGTGCCAGCAGTTACCCGAGCGTCTACAATGAGCAGTACTTC
d_call: .
j_call: TRBJ2-4
v_call: TRBV6-6
clone_size: .